This T cell receptor (beta chain) derives from a study of response to subunit inactivated influenza vaccine. General study results and limits: Authors suggested that a seasonal influenza vaccination recruits few new T cells each time.

The germline V and J ends were trimmed by 2 bases and 4 bases, with 14 bases remaining between them. Germline lookup yields CDR1 KGHSH and CDR2 LQKENI. The CDR3 loop spans 15 amino acids. From the RT-PCR reads, TCRdb called clonotypes with MiXCR, one entry per CDR3 protein. The sample has about 480,000 distinct CDR3 sequences, over 10% seen once. This clonotype was counted a few times. The antigen remains unidentified. Source: PBMCs from blood, taken more than 35 days after vaccination. This TCR was recovered from a man aged 50 or older who received an inactivated influenza vaccine. The V call is TRBV18, the J call TRBJ1-1; no clear D. DNA for the CDR3: TGTGCCAGCTCACCAGTGAGGGAGTGGGGCACTGAAGCTTTCTTT. This sequence encodes CASSPVREWGTEAFF. The whole variable domain, remainder taken from reference TRBV18 and TRBJ1-1, is NAGVMQNPRHLVRRRGQEARLRCSPMKGHSHVYWYRQLPEEGLKFMVYLQKENIIDESGMPKERFSAEFPKEGPSILRIQQVVRGDSAAYFCASSPVREWGTEAFFGQGTRLTVV.